The following is a T cell receptor (beta chain) sequence with its context. What it recognizes is unknown. These data come from a study of T-cell memory formation after mild COVID-19. Study results and limitations: Chiefly within CM and EM were the contracting CD4+ clones; CD8+ ones were within EMRA. Clones contracting day 15 to 85 were balanced CD4/CD8; later expanders leaned CD4+. Cross-reactive memory appears to have joined, as suggested by some responding clones showing up in pre-infection memory. The second-wave clones peaking on day 37 were not confirmed as SARS-CoV-2-specific.

TCRdb independently ran MiXCR on the 5' RACE reads; one entry per CDR3 protein. This table has under 600,000 distinct CDR3 sequences, roughly 20% appearing once. Germline V gene data show CDR1 as LGHNA and CDR2 as YNFKEQ. V was shortened by 1 base and J by 9 bases, with 7 bases between the two germline ends. This CDR3 spans 12 amino acids. The sample was PBMCs or a T cell subset sorted from them (not recorded which). This chain joins TRBV4-2 and TRBJ2-1; D uncertain. This clonotype was sampled from an adult woman who had mild COVID-19 (a few samples of this study predate the infection). Cell type and time point are not known. For the CDR3, the DNA is TGTGCCAGCAGCCAAGTCGTGGGTGAGCAGTTCTTC. Residues: CASSQVVGEQFF.